Listed below are T cell receptor beta chains from one sample, sequenced in a study of blood T cell repertoires in COVID-19. Clones were sequenced by immunoSEQ multiplex PCR, and TCRdb holds only the in-frame ones, with some missing. The table records 45,000 to 60,000 clones, less than 90% of them present only once. The sample taken for sequencing was peripheral blood. Receptors originate from a man between 60 and 75 years old with acute or convalescent COVID-19. Both conserved end residues are trimmed from each CDR3.

TRBV7-9	TRBJ2-2	ASSLGLAGGAGELF
TRBV4-3	TRBJ1-2	ASSQKTISNYGYT
TRBV7-3	TRBJ2-5	ASSFSSMRPETQY
TRBV24-1	TRBJ2-1	ATSDLPGNEQF
TRBV12-3/TRBV12-4	TRBJ2-7	ASSLGGGEQY
TRBV5-1	TRBJ2-5	ASSPGLPGETQY
TRBV9	TRBJ1-1	ASSAGSSLNTEAF
TRBV3-1/TRBV3-2	TRBJ2-2	AAHSGLEGGELF
TRBV6-6	TRBJ1-2	ASSYSGRAVSYGYT
TRBV4-2	TRBJ2-7	ASSQSAYEQY
TRBV28	TRBJ1-5	ASSSLPGQGAIQPQH
TRBV21-1	TRBJ1-3	ASSDSPSGNTIY
TRBV14	TRBJ2-1	ASSQPGLAKSEQF
TRBV21-1	TRBJ2-7	ASSGGDKVYEQY
TRBV28	TRBJ1-2	ASSTTVNYGYT
TRBV3-1/TRBV3-2	TRBJ1-2	ASSQDFANYGYT
TRBV5-6	TRBJ2-3	ASSAGGHTDTQY
TRBV4-3	TRBJ1-4	ASSQGQGNEKLF
TRBV4-1	TRBJ1-2	ASSQDLRSYGYT
TRBV4-1	TRBJ2-1	ASSQGVYNEQF
TRBV3-1/TRBV3-2	TRBJ2-1	ASSQDRGFWNEQF
TRBV3-1/TRBV3-2	TRBJ2-7	ASSHGDTYEQY
TRBV6-4	TRBJ1-6	ASSDSGNSPLH
TRBV2	TRBJ1-1	ASRTGTGGTEAF
TRBV11-2	TRBJ2-5	ASSLALAGGQETQY
TRBV6-4	TRBJ1-2	ASSVDRGSEGYT
TRBV3-1/TRBV3-2	TRBJ2-7	ASSRDPASSYEQY
TRBV18	TRBJ2-6	ASSPPGTGVSGANVLT
TRBV29-1	TRBJ2-3	SVGGLAGRSTDTQY
TRBV5-6	TRBJ2-1	ASSLGLAGGWFYNEQF
TRBV15	TRBJ1-6	ATREAVSIGSPLH
TRBV7-6	TRBJ2-1	ASSLILEQF
TRBV6-5	TRBJ2-1	ASSYNPASEQF
TRBV6-2/TRBV6-3	TRBJ2-7	ASSIDGGQYEQY
TRBV27	TRBJ2-1	ASSFSSGDYNEQF
TRBV7-9	TRBJ1-1	ASSSDIVTTEAF
TRBV29-1	TRBJ2-6	SVEDLGQGAGGANVLT
TRBV29-1	TRBJ2-1	SVEGSQSGGSDEQF
TRBV5-4	TRBJ2-3	ASSGDPGGSDTQY
TRBV7-2	TRBJ2-1	ASSLGGGDRGEQF
TRBV10-3	TRBJ1-5	AISESTKYQPQH
TRBV28	TRBJ2-7	ASSSLEGQY
TRBV4-2	TRBJ1-2	ASSQDRGHGYT
TRBV6-5	TRBJ2-7	ASSYSGQGENYEQY
TRBV9	TRBJ2-7	ASSVAVDGSYEQY
TRBV3-1/TRBV3-2	TRBJ2-1	ASRSGLAGLRGNEQF
TRBV4-1	TRBJ2-1	ASSAYHQLDRDNEQF
TRBV27	TRBJ1-4	ASSLVGANEKLF
TRBV6-2/TRBV6-3	TRBJ1-1	ASSSSGGTEAF
TRBV5-1	TRBJ1-4	ASSLGGTATTNEKLF
TRBV7-9	TRBJ1-2	ASSSGQGALDFYGYT
TRBV18	TRBJ1-1	ASSLPTENTEAF
TRBV6-5	TRBJ2-5	ASSYSERGKETQY
TRBV5-8	TRBJ2-5	ASSQNRDRVRKTQY